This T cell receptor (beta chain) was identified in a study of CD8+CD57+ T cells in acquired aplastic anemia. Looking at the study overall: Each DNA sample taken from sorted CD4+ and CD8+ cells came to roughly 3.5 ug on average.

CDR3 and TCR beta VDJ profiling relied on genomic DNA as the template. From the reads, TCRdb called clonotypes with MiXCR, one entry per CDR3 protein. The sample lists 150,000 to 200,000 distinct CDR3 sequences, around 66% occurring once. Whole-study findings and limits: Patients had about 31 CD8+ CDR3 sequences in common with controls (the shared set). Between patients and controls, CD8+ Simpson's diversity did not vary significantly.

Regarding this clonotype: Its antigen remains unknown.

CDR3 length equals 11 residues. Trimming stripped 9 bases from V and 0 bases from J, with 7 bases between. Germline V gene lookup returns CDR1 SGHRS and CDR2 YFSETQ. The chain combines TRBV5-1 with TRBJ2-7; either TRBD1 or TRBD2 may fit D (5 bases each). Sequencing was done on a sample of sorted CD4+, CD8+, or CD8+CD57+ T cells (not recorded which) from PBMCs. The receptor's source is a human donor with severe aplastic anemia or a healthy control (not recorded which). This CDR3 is CAIGTSYEQYF. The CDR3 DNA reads TGCGCCATCGGGACCTCCTACGAGCAGTACTTC.